In this sample, the clone carrying this TCR beta chain turned up once. Time point specified: baseline pretreatment blood. The treatment denotes: 15 Gy SBRT to primary tumor, nephrectomy 4 weeks later. After SBRT, blood was collected at 2 and 4 weeks, plus baseline. The sample belongs to a study of radiation and T cells in renal cell carcinoma. Using immunoSEQ multiplex PCR, the repertoire was profiled, and TCRdb retains in-frame clones only, with some absent. The sample includes about 91,000 clones, 82% of them seen just once. The CDR3 is 13 residues long. Germline V gene data show CDR1 as GTSNPN and CDR2 as SVGIG (reference sequence). Trimming pared 0 bases from V and 7 bases from J, leaving 12 bases between.

This sequence originates from a man aged 60 to 69 with renal cell carcinoma. This material consisted of blood, taken from a patient whose treatment included radiotherapy and nephrectomy. V is TRBV30 and J is TRBJ1-2, with D hard to call. The CDR3 sequence: CAWSVAGDGGYTF. The DNA for the CDR3 is TGTGCCTGGAGTGTAGCTGGGGATGGTGGCTACACCTTC. Variable domain in full (rest from reference TRBV30 and TRBJ1-2): SQTIHQWPATLVQPVGSPLSLECTVEGTSNPNLYWYRQAAGRGLQLLFYSVGIGQISSEVPQNLSASRPQDRQFILSSKKLLLSDSGFYLCAWSVAGDGGYTFGSGTRLTVV.